This is a list of T cell receptor beta chains from one sample in a study of CD8+ T cells in alopecia areata. Data came from immunoSEQ multiplex PCR; TCRdb stores just in-frame clones and leaves some out. The data contain around 190,000 clones, approximately 53% of them singletons. The sequenced sample consisted of CD8+ T cells sorted from blood. These receptors all stem from a human donor in good health. The CDR3 runs from the conserved cysteine through the conserved F or W. Fields, in order: CDR3 DNA, CDR3 protein, D gene, J gene, V gene, clone size. D genes are given only for firm matches. Rows give clone size only sometimes, using once, few, many, or a class for an expanded clone.

TGTGCCAGCAGCGATTCCGGGACAGGGGGGGCCGGAGCTTTCTTT	CASSDSGTGGAGAFF	TRBD1	TRBJ1-1	TRBV5-6	NA
TGTGCCAGCAGCGGGGGGCCGGTCGATGAGCAGTTCTTC	CASSGGPVDEQFF	NA	TRBJ2-1	TRBV6-5	NA
TGTGCCAGTAGTATTTTGAGGGGGATGGCCGGGGAGCTGTTTTTT	CASSILRGMAGELFF	NA	TRBJ2-2	TRBV19	few
TGTGCCAGCACCCTGGACGGATCCCCGTATGGCTACACCTTC	CASTLDGSPYGYTF	NA	TRBJ1-2	TRBV9	NA
TGTGCCACCAGCAGAGTGTATGACAGCCACTATGGCTACACCTTC	CATSRVYDSHYGYTF	NA	TRBJ1-2	TRBV15	few
TGTGCCAGCAACAAGGGATATAGTTCCACAGATACGCAGTATTTT	CASNKGYSSTDTQYF	NA	TRBJ2-3	TRBV2	NA
TGCAGCGGCGGCCAGGGGGCTAACTATGGCTACACCTTC	CSGGQGANYGYTF	TRBD1	TRBJ1-2	TRBV29-1	NA
TGTGCCTGGAGTGTAGGGGCCTACGAGCAGTACTTC	CAWSVGAYEQYF	NA	TRBJ2-7	TRBV30	few
TGTGCCAGCAGTGACGGGTACGGGCGGAACACCGGGGAGCTGTTTTTT	CASSDGYGRNTGELFF	NA	TRBJ2-2	TRBV2	NA
TGTGCCAGCAGCTTAGTAGGGGCCCGTTCCCTCGAGCAGTACTTC	CASSLVGARSLEQYF	NA	TRBJ2-7	TRBV7-9	few
TGTGCCAGCAGTTTCGGCATCGGCACTGAAGCTTTCTTT	CASSFGIGTEAFF	NA	TRBJ1-1	TRBV27	few
TGTGCCAGCAGCGAGGAGAGTACAGATACGCAGTATTTT	CASSEESTDTQYF	NA	TRBJ2-3	TRBV9	NA
TGCGCCAGCAGCGCAAGGGGAGAGACCCAGTACTTC	CASSARGETQYF	NA	TRBJ2-5	TRBV5-1	NA
TGTGCCAGCAGCCCCGGGCCTAACCCTGGTGTGGCCCAGTACTTC	CASSPGPNPGVAQYF	NA	TRBJ2-5	TRBV7-3	once
TGCGCCAGCAGCCAGAAGGGCGGAAGCACAGATACGCAGTATTTT	CASSQKGGSTDTQYF	NA	TRBJ2-3	TRBV4-1	NA
TGCGCCAGCAGCCAAGAGACTAGCGGGGAGATCTACGAGCAGTACTTC	CASSQETSGEIYEQYF	TRBD2	TRBJ2-7	TRBV4-1	NA
TGTGCCTGGAGTGTACGTGTCGCCGCCACAGATACGCAGTATTTT	CAWSVRVAATDTQYF	NA	TRBJ2-3	TRBV30	NA
TGTGCCAGCAGCTTAGGGACAGGACGAGACAATGAGCAGTTCTTC	CASSLGTGRDNEQFF	TRBD1	TRBJ2-1	TRBV7-3	NA
TGTGCCAGCAGCTTTCTGACGTCGGAGGCCTATAATTCACCCCTCCACTTT	CASSFLTSEAYNSPLHF	NA	TRBJ1-6	TRBV13	NA
TGTGCCACCAGCGCGGGCGGGGTCACAGATACGCAGTATTTT	CATSAGGVTDTQYF	NA	TRBJ2-3	TRBV15	NA
TGTGCCTGGACGGATTCGAACACTGAAGCTTTCTTT	CAWTDSNTEAFF	NA	TRBJ1-1	TRBV30	NA
TGTGCCAGCAGTTACGGACTTGGTGATGAGCAGTTCTTC	CASSYGLGDEQFF	NA	TRBJ2-1	TRBV6-5	once
TGCAGCGCCCCAGGGGGCTCCGGGGAGCTGTTTTTT	CSAPGGSGELFF	TRBD1	TRBJ2-2	TRBV29-1	NA
TGTGCCAGCAGTTTAAACAATTCACCCCTCCACTTT	CASSLNNSPLHF	NA	TRBJ1-6	TRBV27	few
TGTGCCAGCCTCACAGCCTCTGGAAACACCATATATTTT	CASLTASGNTIYF	NA	TRBJ1-3	TRBV5-6	NA
TGTGCCAGCAGCGAAGAGGACAGCGTAGACAACAATTCACCCCTCCACTTT	CASSEEDSVDNNSPLHF	NA	TRBJ1-6	TRBV7-2	NA
TGTGCCAGCAGTGAGACCGTTTCACCCCTCCACTTT	CASSETVSPLHF	NA	TRBJ1-6	TRBV25-1	once
TGCAGCGTTGAAACAGGGGATAGCAATCAGCCCCAGCATTTT	CSVETGDSNQPQHF	TRBD1	TRBJ1-5	TRBV29-1	NA
TGTGCCAGCAGCACGGGCACCCAGCAGTACTTC	CASSTGTQQYF	NA	TRBJ2-7	TRBV13	NA
TGCAGCGTTGTGGGGGGCCCTATTACGACCACTGAAGCTTTCTTT	CSVVGGPITTTEAFF	NA	TRBJ1-1	TRBV29-1	NA
TGTGCCAGCGGTACGGGACGTCCCGTGGTCCCCCAGTACTTC	CASGTGRPVVPQYF	NA	TRBJ2-5	TRBV27	few
TGTGCCAGCAGCTCCACAGGGAGCAATCAGCCCCAGCATTTT	CASSSTGSNQPQHF	NA	TRBJ1-5	TRBV7-6	NA
TGCGCCAGCAGCCAACAACAGGGAGCCAACACTGAAGCTTTCTTT	CASSQQQGANTEAFF	NA	TRBJ1-1	TRBV4-1	NA
TGTGCCAGCAGTTCCCCCGGGGACAGGGGAAACGAGCAGTACTTC	CASSSPGDRGNEQYF	TRBD1	TRBJ2-7	TRBV7-9	NA
TGCAGCGTTGAACCAGGGGGTGGAAACACCATATATTTT	CSVEPGGGNTIYF	TRBD1	TRBJ1-3	TRBV29-1	few
TGCGCCAGCAGCGGGACTAGCGGGTCCGCAGATACGCAGTATTTT	CASSGTSGSADTQYF	TRBD2	TRBJ2-3	TRBV5-1	many
TGCAGCGTTGTAGCGGGGGGCCGTTACAATGAGCAGTTCTTC	CSVVAGGRYNEQFF	TRBD2	TRBJ2-1	TRBV29-1	NA
TGTGCCAGCAGCTCCCGACAGGGTACTAATGAAAAACTGTTTTTT	CASSSRQGTNEKLFF	TRBD1	TRBJ1-4	TRBV7-8	NA
TGTGCCAGCAACCAGGGTTACGAGGCGGCAGATACGCAGTATTTT	CASNQGYEAADTQYF	NA	TRBJ2-3	TRBV6-6	NA
TGTGCCAGCAGCTCCCGAGGGATATTGAACACTGAAGCTTTCTTT	CASSSRGILNTEAFF	NA	TRBJ1-1	TRBV13	NA
TGTGCCAGCCCATCAGGCCCAAGGACTGAAGCTTTCTTT	CASPSGPRTEAFF	NA	TRBJ1-1	TRBV9	NA
TGTGCCAGCAGCGTAGGCCCGAGGACAGATACGCAGTATTTT	CASSVGPRTDTQYF	NA	TRBJ2-3	TRBV9	once
TGTGCCAGCAGTCACGGACAGGGGGCATCCTACGAGCAGTACTTC	CASSHGQGASYEQYF	TRBD1	TRBJ2-7	TRBV27	NA
TGCGCCAGCAGCCCGGGACAGGTACCCTACGAGCAGTACTTC	CASSPGQVPYEQYF	TRBD1	TRBJ2-7	TRBV5-1	NA
TGTGCCAGCAGCCAGGGACTCACCCGGGGTGAGCAGTACTTC	CASSQGLTRGEQYF	NA	TRBJ2-7	TRBV5-6	NA
TGTGCTAGTGGTTCAGGGCTCGGCCAAGAGACCCAGTACTTC	CASGSGLGQETQYF	NA	TRBJ2-5	TRBV12-5	few
TGCAGCGTTGAAAAGGCGGGGGGCCGAGAGCAGTTCTTC	CSVEKAGGREQFF	TRBD2	TRBJ2-1	TRBV29-1	few
TGCGCCAGCAGCCAAGATAGCGGGTCTGAAGCTTTCTTT	CASSQDSGSEAFF	NA	TRBJ1-1	TRBV4-1	few
TGTGCCAGCAGTGATGGGTTTAGGAGGACAGTCCAAGAGACCCAGTACTTC	CASSDGFRRTVQETQYF	NA	TRBJ2-5	TRBV25-1	few
TGTGCCAGCAGCTTAGGCGGAGCGCCCTACGAGCAGTACTTC	CASSLGGAPYEQYF	NA	TRBJ2-7	TRBV7-6	NA
TGTGCCAGCAGCTTACCAGGGAACTCCTACGAGCAGTACTTC	CASSLPGNSYEQYF	NA	TRBJ2-7	TRBV7-9	NA
TGTGCCAGCAGCTTAGCCCCGACAGGGGTAGGAAACACTGAAGCTTTCTTT	CASSLAPTGVGNTEAFF	TRBD1	TRBJ1-1	TRBV7-9	few
TGTGCCAGCAGAGATACAGGGGCCTACGAGCAGTACTTC	CASRDTGAYEQYF	TRBD1	TRBJ2-7	TRBV2	few
TGCAGCGTTGAAGATAGAGACACTGAAGCTTTCTTT	CSVEDRDTEAFF	NA	TRBJ1-1	TRBV29-1	NA
TGTGCCAGCAGTTCCGGGACAGGGGGCGCTATAAGCCCCTACGAGCAGTACTTC	CASSSGTGGAISPYEQYF	TRBD1	TRBJ2-7	TRBV27	NA